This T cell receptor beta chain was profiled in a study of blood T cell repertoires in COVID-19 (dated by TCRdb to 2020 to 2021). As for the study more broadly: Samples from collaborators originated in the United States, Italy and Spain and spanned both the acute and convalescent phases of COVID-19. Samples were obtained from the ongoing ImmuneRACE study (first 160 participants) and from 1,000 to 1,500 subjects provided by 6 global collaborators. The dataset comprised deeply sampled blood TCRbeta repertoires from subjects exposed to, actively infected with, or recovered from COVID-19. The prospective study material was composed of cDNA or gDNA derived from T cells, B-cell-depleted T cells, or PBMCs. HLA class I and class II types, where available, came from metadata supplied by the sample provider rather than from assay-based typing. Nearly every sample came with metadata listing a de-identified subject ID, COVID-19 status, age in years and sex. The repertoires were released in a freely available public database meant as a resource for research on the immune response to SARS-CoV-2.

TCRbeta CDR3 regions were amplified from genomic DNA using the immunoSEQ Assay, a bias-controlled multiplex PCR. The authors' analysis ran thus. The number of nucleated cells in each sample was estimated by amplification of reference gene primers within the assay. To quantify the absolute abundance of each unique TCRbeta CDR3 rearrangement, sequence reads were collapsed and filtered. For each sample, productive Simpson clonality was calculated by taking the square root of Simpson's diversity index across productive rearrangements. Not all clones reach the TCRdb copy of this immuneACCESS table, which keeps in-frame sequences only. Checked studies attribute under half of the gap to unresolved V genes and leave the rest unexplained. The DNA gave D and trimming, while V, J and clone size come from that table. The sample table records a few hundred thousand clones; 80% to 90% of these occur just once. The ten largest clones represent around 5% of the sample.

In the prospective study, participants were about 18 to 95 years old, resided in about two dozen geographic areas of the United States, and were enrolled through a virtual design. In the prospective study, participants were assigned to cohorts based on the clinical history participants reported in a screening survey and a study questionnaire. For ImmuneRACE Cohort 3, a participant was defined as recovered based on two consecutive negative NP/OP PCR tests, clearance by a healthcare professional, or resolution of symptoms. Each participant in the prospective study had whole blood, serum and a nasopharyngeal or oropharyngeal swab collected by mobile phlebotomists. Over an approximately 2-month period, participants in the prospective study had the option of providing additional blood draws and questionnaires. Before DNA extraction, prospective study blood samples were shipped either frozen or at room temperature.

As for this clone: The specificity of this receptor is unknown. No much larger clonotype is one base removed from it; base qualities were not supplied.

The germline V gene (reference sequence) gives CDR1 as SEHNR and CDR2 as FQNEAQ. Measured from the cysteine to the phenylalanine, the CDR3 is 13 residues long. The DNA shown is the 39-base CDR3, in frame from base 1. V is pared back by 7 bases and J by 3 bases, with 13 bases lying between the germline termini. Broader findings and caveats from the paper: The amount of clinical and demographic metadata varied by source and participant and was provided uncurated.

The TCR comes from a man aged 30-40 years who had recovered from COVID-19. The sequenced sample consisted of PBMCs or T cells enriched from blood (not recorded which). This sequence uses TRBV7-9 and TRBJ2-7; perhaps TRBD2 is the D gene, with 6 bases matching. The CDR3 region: CASNHGGIYEQYF. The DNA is TGTGCCAGCAACCACGGGGGAATCTACGAGCAGTACTTC.